This T cell receptor beta chain was recorded in a study of T cells after yellow fever vaccination. Notes on the study in general: After the booster, approximately 96% of CD4 and roughly nine tenths of CD8 primary-response clones were re-detected.

As regards this clonotype: Its specificity is unknown.

MiXCR was run by TCRdb on the 5' RACE reads, yielding one entry per CDR3 protein. The sample lists some 500,000 distinct CDR3 sequences; roughly 12% were seen once. Germline V CDR1 and CDR2: GTSNPN, SVGIG (reference sequence). The CDR3 is 13 residues long. V lost 4 bases and J lost 0, with 10 bases in between. Sequencing used PBMCs, obtained on the day of the yellow fever booster vaccination. This chain connects TRBV30 to TRBJ2-7; D gene ambiguous. This receptor was identified in a man aged 25 to 40 who received the YFV17D yellow fever vaccine. CDR3 DNA sequence: TGTGCCTGGAATCTGGGGATCTCCTACGAGCAGTACTTC. This sequence encodes CAWNLGISYEQYF.